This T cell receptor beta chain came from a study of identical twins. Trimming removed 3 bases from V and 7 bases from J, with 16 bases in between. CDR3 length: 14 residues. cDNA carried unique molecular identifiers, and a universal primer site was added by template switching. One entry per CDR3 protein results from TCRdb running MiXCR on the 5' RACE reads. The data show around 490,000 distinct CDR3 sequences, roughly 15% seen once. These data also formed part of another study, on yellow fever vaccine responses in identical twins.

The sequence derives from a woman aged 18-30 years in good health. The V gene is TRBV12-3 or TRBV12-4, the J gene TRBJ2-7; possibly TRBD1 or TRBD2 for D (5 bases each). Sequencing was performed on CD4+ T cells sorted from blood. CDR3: CASSFVSGSREQYF. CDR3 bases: TGTGCCAGCAGTTTCGTCTCAGGGAGTAGGGAGCAGTACTTC.